These 14 T cell receptor beta chains were all obtained from the same sample, sequenced in a study of control samples from healthy donors and cancer patients. Assay used: immunoSEQ multiplex PCR; TCRdb lists only in-frame clones, some missing. The sample lists about 95,000 clones, about nine tenths occurring once. The sample consisted of blood. Receptor source: a woman in her twenties or thirties in good health.

The rearrangement links TRBV25-1 to TRBJ1-3; a possible D gene is TRBD1 (5 bases). The CDR3 length is 14 residues. The germline V and J ends were trimmed by 3 bases and 4 bases, with 10 bases remaining between them. CDR1 is MGHDK, CDR2 SYGVNS, per germline. CDR3: CASSEQGSGNTIYF. In nucleotides, the CDR3 is TGTGCCAGCAGTGAGCAGGGTTCAGGAAACACCATATATTTT.

The rearrangement uses TRBV10-3 and TRBJ2-7; D call uncertain. This CDR3 contains 13 residues. V was clipped by 6 bases and J by 1 base, with 10 bases between them. Germline assignment: CDR1 ENHRY and CDR2 SYGVKD. CDR3 DNA sequence: TGTGCCATCAGCGTCTCCGGTTCCTACGAGCAGTACTTC. The encoded protein is CAISVSGSYEQYF.

CDR3 DNA: TGTGCCAGCAGCCAAGATTCAACGGGGGGTGCCTACAATGAGCAGTTCTTC. Residues: CASSQDSTGGAYNEQFF. The genes are TRBV3-1 (or the pseudogene TRBV3-2) and TRBJ2-1; 7 nucleotides align to TRBD2. The ends lost 0 bases at V and 2 bases at J; junction bases unmatched: 7. Germline V gene sequence: CDR1 LGHDT, CDR2 YNNKEL (reference sequence). The CDR3 length is 17 residues.

The chain joins TRBV5-1 to TRBJ1-5; D possibly corresponds to TRBD1 (6 bases). This CDR3 contains 14 residues. Trimming took 4 bases from V and 5 from J, leaving 13 bases between them. Looked up from germline, CDR1 is SGHRS and CDR2 is YFSETQ. CDR3 sequence: CASSPDSVYQPQHF. The CDR3 DNA reads TGCGCCAGCAGCCCGGACAGCGTATATCAGCCCCAGCATTTT. The variable domain in full, with the rest retrieved from reference TRBV5-1 and TRBJ1-5, is KAGVTQTPRYLIKTRGQQVTLSCSPISGHRSVSWYQQTPGQGLQFLFEYFSETQRNKGNFPGRFSGRQFSNSRSEMNVSTLELGDSALYLCASSPDSVYQPQHFGDGTRLSIL.

A single count supports this clone. The chain uses TRBV5-4 and TRBJ2-2; TRBD1 matches at 12 bases. V lost 6 bases, J lost 8 bases, and 8 bases stayed unmatched. CDR3 length equals 15 residues. Germline-derived CDR1 and CDR2 are SGHNT and YYREEE (reference sequence). CDR3 DNA sequence: TGTGCCAGCAAACCGGGACAGGGGGCTCGGGGGGAGCTGTTTTTT. Its protein is CASKPGQGARGELFF.

The CDR3 here is CASSPPDRYEQYF. The CDR3 DNA reads as TGTGCCAGCAGCCCGCCCGACAGATACGAGCAGTACTTC. The J gene is TRBJ2-7, the V gene TRBV3-1 (or the pseudogene TRBV3-2); a possible D gene is TRBD1 (5 bases). Germline-derived CDR1 and CDR2 are LGHDT and YNNKEL (reference sequence). The CDR3 is 13 amino acids. Trimming cost V 4 bases and J 4 bases, with 11 bases left between them.

The chain employs TRBV19 and TRBJ1-4; maybe TRBD1 (6 bases). The CDR3 consists of 16 residues. Trimming removed 9 bases at V and 3 bases at J, with 20 bases between. The germline V gene has CDR1 LNHDA and CDR2 SQIVND (reference sequence). The CDR3 spells CASRGGRKGPNEKLFF. Here the CDR3 DNA reads TGTGCCAGCCGAGGGGGACGTAAGGGGCCTAATGAAAAACTGTTTTTT.

The genes are TRBV27 and TRBJ2-3, with 13 nucleotides matching TRBD2. Germline CDR1 MNHEY, CDR2 SMNVEV (reference sequence). V lost 6 bases to trimming and J lost 7 bases; unmatched junction nucleotides: 10. The CDR3 runs 16 residues. This CDR3 reads CASSRTSGGAWNTQYF. CDR3 nucleotides: TGTGCCAGCAGCCGCACTAGCGGGGGGGCCTGGAATACGCAGTATTTT.

The DNA for the CDR3 is TGTGCCAGCAGCTTAGCGCAGGGATCGGGCACTGAAGCTTTCTTT. Its translation: CASSLAQGSGTEAFF. The chain combines TRBV7-6 with TRBJ1-1, with a weak D call TRBD1 (5 bases). The V end lost 0 bases, the J end lost 4 bases, and 12 bases lay between the germline ends. The CDR3 has 15 amino acids. Germline V gene sequence: CDR1 SGHVS, CDR2 FNYEAQ.

The chain is built from TRBV11-2 and TRBJ1-2, with D possibly TRBD1 on 5 matching bases. V was shortened by 2 bases and J by 7 bases, with 11 bases between the two germline ends. This CDR3 contains 13 residues. Germline V gene lookup returns CDR1 SGHAT and CDR2 FQNNGV. This CDR3 is CASSLIRGSGYTF. The CDR3 nucleotides are TGTGCCAGCAGCTTAATCCGGGGCAGTGGCTACACCTTC.

This clone was found a few times. V and J are TRBV7-2 and TRBJ2-1; 8 nucleotides align to TRBD2. The ends lost 5 bases at V and 4 bases at J; junction bases unmatched: 7. The CDR3 is made up of 15 amino acids. CDR1 and CDR2 from the germline V gene are SGHTA and FQGNSA. DNA for the CDR3: TGTGCCAGCAGCAAAACTAGCGGCCAATACAATGAGCAGTTCTTC. Amino acids: CASSKTSGQYNEQFF.

The V and J genes are TRBV9 and TRBJ2-1; perhaps TRBD2 as D (7 bases). Germline assignment: CDR1 SGDLS and CDR2 YYNGEE. V dropped 3 bases and J dropped 9 bases, with 10 bases sitting between them. This CDR3 is 12 amino acids long. The CDR3 DNA reads TGTGCCAGCAGCGGTAGGGGGGGTGAGCAGTTCTTC. Its protein product is CASSGRGGEQFF. Full variable domain (remainder filled in from reference TRBV9 and TRBJ2-1): DSGVTQTPKHLITATGQRVTLRCSPRSGDLSVYWYQQSLDQGLQFLIQYYNGEERAKGNILERFSAQQFPDLHSELNLSSLELGDSALYFCASSGRGGEQFFGPGTRLTVL.

The chain links TRBV29-1 to TRBJ2-3; D is uncertain. This CDR3 has 15 amino acids. CDR1 and CDR2 from the germline V gene are SQVTM and ANQGSEA. Between the trimmed V and J ends, which lost 4 bases and 2 bases, there was a span of 16 bases. This CDR3 reads CSVGVGGQNTDTQYF. CDR3 coding DNA: TGCAGCGTTGGGGTAGGCGGCCAGAACACAGATACGCAGTATTTT.

This clone has only one observation. The V and J genes are TRBV12-3 or TRBV12-4 and TRBJ1-2, with 7 bases lining up with TRBD1. With 5 bases clipped from V and 8 bases from J, the junction kept 5 bases outside the gene matches. This CDR3 is built from 12 residues. This CDR3 reads CASSINRGGYTF. The CDR3 coding sequence is TGTGCCAGCAGTATTAACAGGGGAGGCTACACCTTC.